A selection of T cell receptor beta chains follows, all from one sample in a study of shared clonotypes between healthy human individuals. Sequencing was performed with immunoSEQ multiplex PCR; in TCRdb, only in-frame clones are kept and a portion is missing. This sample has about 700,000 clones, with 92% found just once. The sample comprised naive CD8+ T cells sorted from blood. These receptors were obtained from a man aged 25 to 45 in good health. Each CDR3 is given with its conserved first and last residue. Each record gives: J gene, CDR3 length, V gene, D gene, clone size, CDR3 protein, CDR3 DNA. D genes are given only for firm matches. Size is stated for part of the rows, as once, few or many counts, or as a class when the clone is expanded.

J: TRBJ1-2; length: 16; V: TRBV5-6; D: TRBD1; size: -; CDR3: CASRAKVPGGVDGYTF; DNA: TGTGCCAGCAGAGCCAAGGTTCCAGGGGGCGTGGATGGCTACACCTTC
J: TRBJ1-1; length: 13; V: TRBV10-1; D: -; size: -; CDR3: CASSESMGREAFF; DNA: TGCGCCAGCAGTGAGTCGATGGGGAGAGAAGCTTTCTTT
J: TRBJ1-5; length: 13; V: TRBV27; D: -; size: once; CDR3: CASRPGGNQPQHF; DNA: TGTGCCAGCAGGCCTGGGGGCAATCAGCCCCAGCATTTT
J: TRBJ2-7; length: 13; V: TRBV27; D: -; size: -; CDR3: CASSPGRGYEQYF; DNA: TGTGCCAGCAGTCCCGGCAGGGGCTACGAGCAGTACTTC
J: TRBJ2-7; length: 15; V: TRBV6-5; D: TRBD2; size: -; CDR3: CASTSTSGSLREQYF; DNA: TGTGCCAGCACCTCAACTAGCGGGAGTCTCCGCGAGCAGTACTTC
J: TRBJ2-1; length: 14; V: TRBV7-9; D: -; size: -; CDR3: CASSLGSGVVEQFF; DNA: TGTGCCAGCAGCTTGGGTAGCGGAGTGGTTGAGCAGTTCTTC
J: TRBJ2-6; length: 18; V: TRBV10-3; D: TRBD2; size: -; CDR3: CAISEPPLAGAGANVLTF; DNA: TGTGCCATCAGTGAGCCGCCACTAGCGGGTGCTGGGGCCAACGTCCTGACTTTC
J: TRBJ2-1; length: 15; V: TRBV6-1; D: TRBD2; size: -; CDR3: CASSMRETSYNEQFF; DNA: TGTGCCAGCAGTATGCGGGAGACCTCCTACAATGAGCAGTTCTTC
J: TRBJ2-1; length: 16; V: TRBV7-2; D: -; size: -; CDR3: CASSLVLGRSYNEQFF; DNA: TGTGCCAGCAGCTTAGTTTTGGGCAGGAGTTACAATGAGCAGTTCTTC
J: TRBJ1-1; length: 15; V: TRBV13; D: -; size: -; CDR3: CASSPMPGENTEAFF; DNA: TGTGCCAGCAGCCCCATGCCAGGGGAAAACACTGAAGCTTTCTTT
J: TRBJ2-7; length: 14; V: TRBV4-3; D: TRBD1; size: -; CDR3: CASSLGQGRYEQYF; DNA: TGCGCCAGCAGCCTGGGACAGGGTCGCTACGAGCAGTACTTC
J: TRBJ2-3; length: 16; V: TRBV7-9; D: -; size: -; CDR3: CASSFPSGRATDTQYF; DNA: TGTGCCAGCAGCTTTCCAAGTGGCAGGGCTACAGATACGCAGTATTTT
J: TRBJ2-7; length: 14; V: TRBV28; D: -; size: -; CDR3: CASSFQGTSYEQYF; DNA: TGTGCCAGCAGTTTTCAGGGGACCTCCTACGAGCAGTACTTC
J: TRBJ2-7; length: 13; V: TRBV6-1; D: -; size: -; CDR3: CASSERTSYEQYF; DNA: TGTGCCAGCAGTGAGAGGACTTCCTACGAGCAGTACTTC
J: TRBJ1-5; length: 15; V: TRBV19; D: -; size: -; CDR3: CASSILFQDHQPQHF; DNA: TGTGCCAGTAGTATATTGTTCCAGGACCATCAGCCCCAGCATTTT
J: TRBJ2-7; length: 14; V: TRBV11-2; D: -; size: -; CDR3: CASSLEWGTYEQYF; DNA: TGTGCCAGCAGCTTAGAGTGGGGGACCTACGAGCAGTACTTC
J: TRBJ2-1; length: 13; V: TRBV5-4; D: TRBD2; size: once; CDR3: CASGLADYNEQFF; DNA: TGTGCCAGCGGACTAGCGGACTACAATGAGCAGTTCTTC
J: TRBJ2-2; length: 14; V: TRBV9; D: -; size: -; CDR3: CASSDRLNTGELFF; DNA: TGTGCCAGCAGCGACCGACTTAACACCGGGGAGCTGTTTTTT
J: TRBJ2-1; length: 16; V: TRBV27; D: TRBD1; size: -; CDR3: CASSLGTGGFYNEQFF; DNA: TGTGCCAGCAGTTTGGGGACAGGGGGCTTCTACAATGAGCAGTTCTTC
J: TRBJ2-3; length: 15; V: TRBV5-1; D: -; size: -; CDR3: CASSPSQTFTDTQYF; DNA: TGCGCCAGCAGTCCCTCCCAGACTTTCACAGATACGCAGTATTTT
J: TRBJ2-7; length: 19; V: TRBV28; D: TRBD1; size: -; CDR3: CASSSGRDRGNFSSYEQYF; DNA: TGTGCCAGCAGTTCCGGACGGGACAGGGGAAATTTTAGCTCCTACGAGCAGTACTTC
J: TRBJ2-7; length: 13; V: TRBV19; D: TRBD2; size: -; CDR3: CASRTSDSYEQYF; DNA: TGTGCCAGTAGGACTAGCGATTCCTACGAGCAGTACTTC
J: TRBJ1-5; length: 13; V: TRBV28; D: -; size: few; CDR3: CASSRDSNQPQHF; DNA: TGTGCCAGCAGTCGAGATAGCAATCAGCCCCAGCATTTT
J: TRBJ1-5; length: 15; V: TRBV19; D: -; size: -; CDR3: CASSTDQGFNQPQHF; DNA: TGTGCCAGTAGTACAGATCAGGGGTTCAATCAGCCCCAGCATTTT
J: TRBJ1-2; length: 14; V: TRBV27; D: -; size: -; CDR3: CASSPLTGSFGYTF; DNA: TGTGCCAGCAGTCCCCTAACAGGGTCGTTTGGCTACACCTTC
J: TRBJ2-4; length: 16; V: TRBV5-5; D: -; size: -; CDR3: CASSLGVGIAKNIQYF; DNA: TGTGCCAGCAGCTTGGGGGTAGGAATAGCCAAAAACATTCAGTACTTC
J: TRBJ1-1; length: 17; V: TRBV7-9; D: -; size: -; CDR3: CASRDTGSAYRDTEAFF; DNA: TGTGCCAGCAGGGATACAGGGTCGGCTTACCGGGACACTGAAGCTTTCTTT
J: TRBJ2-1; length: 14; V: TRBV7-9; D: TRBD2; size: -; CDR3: CASSSGSLIYEQFF; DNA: TGTGCCAGCTCAAGCGGGAGTCTTATTTATGAGCAGTTCTTC
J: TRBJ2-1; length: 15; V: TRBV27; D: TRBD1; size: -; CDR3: CASSSPGTGVNEQFF; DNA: TGTGCCAGCAGTTCCCCCGGGACAGGGGTGAATGAGCAGTTCTTC
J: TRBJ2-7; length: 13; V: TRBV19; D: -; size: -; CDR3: CASSPGTAYEQYF; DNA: TGTGCCAGTAGTCCCGGAACAGCGTACGAGCAGTACTTC
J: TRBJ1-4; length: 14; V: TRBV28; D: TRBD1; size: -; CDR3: CASSLGTGDEKLFF; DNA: TGTGCCAGCAGTTTAGGGACAGGGGATGAAAAACTGTTTTTT
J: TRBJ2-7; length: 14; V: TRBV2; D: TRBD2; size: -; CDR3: CASSEAAGVYEQYF; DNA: TGTGCCAGCAGTGAAGCGGCGGGAGTGTACGAGCAGTACTTC
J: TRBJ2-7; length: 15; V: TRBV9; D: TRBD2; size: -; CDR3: CASSRSGRADDEQYF; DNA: TGTGCCAGCAGCCGCTCCGGGAGGGCCGATGACGAGCAGTACTTC
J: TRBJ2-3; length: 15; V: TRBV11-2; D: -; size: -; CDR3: CASSLVRTVADTQYF; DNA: TGTGCCAGCAGCTTAGTCCGGACAGTTGCAGATACGCAGTATTTT
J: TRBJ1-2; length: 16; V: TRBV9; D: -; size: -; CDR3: CASSATAGTPNYGYTF; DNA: TGTGCCAGCAGCGCGACCGCAGGGACTCCTAACTATGGCTACACCTTC
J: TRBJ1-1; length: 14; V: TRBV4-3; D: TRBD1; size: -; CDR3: CASSDRGRNTEAFF; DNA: TGCGCCAGCAGCGACAGGGGGCGAAACACTGAAGCTTTCTTT
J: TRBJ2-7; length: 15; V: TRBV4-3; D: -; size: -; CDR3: CASSQGVSHSYEQYF; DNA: TGCGCCAGCAGCCAAGGCGTTTCGCATTCCTACGAGCAGTACTTC
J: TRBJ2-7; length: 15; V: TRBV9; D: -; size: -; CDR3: CASSVEGLSSYEQYF; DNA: TGTGCCAGCAGCGTAGAGGGTTTGAGCTCCTACGAGCAGTACTTC
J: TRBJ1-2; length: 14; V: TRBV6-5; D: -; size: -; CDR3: CASSYSHANYGYTF; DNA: TGTGCCAGCAGTTACTCACACGCCAACTATGGCTACACCTTC
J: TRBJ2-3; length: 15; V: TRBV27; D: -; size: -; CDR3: CASRLLGFSTDTQYF; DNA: TGTGCCAGCAGACTTCTAGGTTTTAGCACAGATACGCAGTATTTT